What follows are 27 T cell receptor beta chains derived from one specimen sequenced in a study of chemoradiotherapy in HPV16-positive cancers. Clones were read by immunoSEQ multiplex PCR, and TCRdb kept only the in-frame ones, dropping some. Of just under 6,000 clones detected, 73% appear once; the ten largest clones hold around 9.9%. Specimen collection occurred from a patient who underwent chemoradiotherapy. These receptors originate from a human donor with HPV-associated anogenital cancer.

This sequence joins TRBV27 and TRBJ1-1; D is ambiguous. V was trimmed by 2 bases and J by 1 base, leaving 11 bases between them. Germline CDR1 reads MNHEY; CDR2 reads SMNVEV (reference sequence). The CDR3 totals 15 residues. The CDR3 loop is CASSLLFSGNTEAFF. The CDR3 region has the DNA TGTGCCAGCAGTTTACTTTTTTCGGGGAACACTGAAGCTTTCTTT.

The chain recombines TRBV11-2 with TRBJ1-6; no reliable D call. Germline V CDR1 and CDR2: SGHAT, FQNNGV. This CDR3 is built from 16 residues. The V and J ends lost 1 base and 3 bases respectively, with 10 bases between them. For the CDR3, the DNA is TGTGCCAGCAGCTTAGGACTTGAAGGCTATAATTCACCCCTCCACTTT. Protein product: CASSLGLEGYNSPLHF.

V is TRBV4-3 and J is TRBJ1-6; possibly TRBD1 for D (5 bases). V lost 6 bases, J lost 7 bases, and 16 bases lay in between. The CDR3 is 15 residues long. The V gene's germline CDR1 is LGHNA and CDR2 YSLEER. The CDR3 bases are TGCGCCAGCAGTCTCGAAGGGACGGAGAATTCACCCCTCCACTTT. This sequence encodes CASSLEGTENSPLHF.

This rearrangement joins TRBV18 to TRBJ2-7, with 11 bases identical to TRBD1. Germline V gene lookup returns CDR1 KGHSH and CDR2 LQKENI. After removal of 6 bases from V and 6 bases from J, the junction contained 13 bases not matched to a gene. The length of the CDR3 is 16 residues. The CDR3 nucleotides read TGTGCCAGCTCCCCGACGACGGGGACAGGGGGAGGCGAGCAGTACTTC. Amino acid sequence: CASSPTTGTGGGEQYF.

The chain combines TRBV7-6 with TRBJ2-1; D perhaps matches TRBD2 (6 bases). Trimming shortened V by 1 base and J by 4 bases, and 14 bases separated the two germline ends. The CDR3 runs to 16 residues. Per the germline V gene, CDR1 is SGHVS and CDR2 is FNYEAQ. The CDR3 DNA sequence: TGTGCCAGCAGCTTAGAATCGGGGGTGGGATACAATGAGCAGTTCTTC. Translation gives CASSLESGVGYNEQFF.

The CDR3 is CASGGRTFNSPLHF. DNA of the CDR3: TGTGCCAGCGGGGGACGGACTTTCAATTCACCCCTCCACTTT. The rearrangement links TRBV6-1 to TRBJ1-6, with D possibly matching TRBD1 (5 bases). The V end lost 8 bases, the J end lost 7 bases, and 15 bases lay between the germline ends. The CDR3 runs 14 residues. In germline, CDR1 is MNHNS, CDR2 SASEGT.

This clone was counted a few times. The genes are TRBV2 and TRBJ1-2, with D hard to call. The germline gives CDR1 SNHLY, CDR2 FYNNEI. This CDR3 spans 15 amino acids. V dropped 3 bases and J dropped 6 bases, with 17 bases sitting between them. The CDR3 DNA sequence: TGTGCCAGCAGTGATTCAGGCAGGATTACGGATGGCTACACCTTC. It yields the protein CASSDSGRITDGYTF.

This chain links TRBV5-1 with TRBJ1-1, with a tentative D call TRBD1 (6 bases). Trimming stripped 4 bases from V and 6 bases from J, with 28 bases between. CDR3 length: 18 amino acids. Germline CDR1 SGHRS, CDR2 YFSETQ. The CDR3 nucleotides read TGCGCCAGCAGCCTCGACAGGAAGGGCGAGACAGTATCACCTGAAGCTTTCTTT. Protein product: CASSLDRKGETVSPEAFF.

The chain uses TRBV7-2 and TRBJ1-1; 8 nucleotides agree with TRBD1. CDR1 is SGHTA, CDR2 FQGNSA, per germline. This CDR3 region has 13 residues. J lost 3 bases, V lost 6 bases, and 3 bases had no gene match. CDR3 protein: CASSRDRYTEAFF. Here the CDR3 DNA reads TGTGCCAGCAGTCGGGACAGGTACACTGAAGCTTTCTTT.

The CDR3 sequence: CASSWDLAHWYF. CDR3 coding DNA: TGTGCCAGCAGCTGGGACTTAGCCCACTGGTACTTC. The chain recombines TRBV5-4 with TRBJ2-5; a possible D gene is TRBD2 (6 bases). Per the germline V gene, CDR1 is SGHNT and CDR2 is YYREEE (reference sequence). V was trimmed by 3 bases and J by 13 bases, leaving 16 bases between them. The CDR3 length is 12 residues. Supplemented by reference TRBV5-4 and TRBJ2-5, the full variable domain reads ETGVTQSPTHLIKTRGQQVTLRCSSQSGHNTVSWYQQALGQGPQFIFQYYREEENGRGNFPPRFSGLQFPNYSSELNVNALELDDSALYLCASSWDLAHWYFGPGTRLLVL.

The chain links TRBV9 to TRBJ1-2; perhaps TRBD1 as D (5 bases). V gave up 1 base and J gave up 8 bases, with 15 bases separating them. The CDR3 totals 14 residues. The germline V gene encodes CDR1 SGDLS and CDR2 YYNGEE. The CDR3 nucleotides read TGTGCCAGCAGCGTACAGGGTTTAGGGTGGGGCTACACCTTC. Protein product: CASSVQGLGWGYTF.

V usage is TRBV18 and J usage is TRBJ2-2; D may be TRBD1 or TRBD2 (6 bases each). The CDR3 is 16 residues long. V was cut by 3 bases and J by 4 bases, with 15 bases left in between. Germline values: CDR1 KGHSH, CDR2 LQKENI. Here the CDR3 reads CASSPSGDSGTGELFF. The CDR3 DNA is TGTGCCAGCTCACCGTCAGGGGATAGCGGCACCGGGGAGCTGTTTTTT.

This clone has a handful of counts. In nucleotides, the CDR3 is TGTGCCAGCTCCCGGGAGGAAGAGACCCAGTACTTC. Amino acid sequence: CASSREEETQYF. The V call is TRBV18, the J call TRBJ2-5, with TRBD2 matching over 7 bases. The germline gives CDR1 KGHSH, CDR2 LQKENI. Losses at the gene ends were 6 bases for V and 3 bases for J; bases not matched to a gene: 1. The CDR3 consists of 12 residues.

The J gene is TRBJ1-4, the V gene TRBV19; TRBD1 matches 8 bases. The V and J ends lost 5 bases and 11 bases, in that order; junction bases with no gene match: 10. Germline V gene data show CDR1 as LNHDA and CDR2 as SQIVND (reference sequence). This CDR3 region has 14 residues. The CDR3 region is CASSDDRGLAKLFF. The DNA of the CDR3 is TGTGCCAGTAGTGACGACAGGGGCCTGGCGAAACTGTTTTTT.

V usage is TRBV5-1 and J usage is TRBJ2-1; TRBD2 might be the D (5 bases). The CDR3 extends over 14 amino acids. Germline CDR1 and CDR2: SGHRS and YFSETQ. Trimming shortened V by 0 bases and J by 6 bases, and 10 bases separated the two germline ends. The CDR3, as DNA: TGCGCCAGCAGCTTGGATACTAGAGCCAATGAGCAGTTCTTC. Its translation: CASSLDTRANEQFF.

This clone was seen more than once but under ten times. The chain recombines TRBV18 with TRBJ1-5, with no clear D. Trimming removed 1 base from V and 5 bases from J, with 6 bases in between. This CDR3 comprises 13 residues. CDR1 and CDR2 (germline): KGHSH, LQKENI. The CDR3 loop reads CASSPLADQPQHF. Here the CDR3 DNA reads TGTGCCAGCTCACCACTTGCGGATCAGCCCCAGCATTTT.

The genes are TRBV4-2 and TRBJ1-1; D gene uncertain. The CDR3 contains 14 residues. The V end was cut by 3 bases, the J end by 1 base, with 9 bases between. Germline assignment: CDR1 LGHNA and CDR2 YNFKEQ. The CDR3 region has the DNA TGTGCCAGCAGCCACATGACCGAGAACACTGAAGCTTTCTTT. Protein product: CASSHMTENTEAFF.

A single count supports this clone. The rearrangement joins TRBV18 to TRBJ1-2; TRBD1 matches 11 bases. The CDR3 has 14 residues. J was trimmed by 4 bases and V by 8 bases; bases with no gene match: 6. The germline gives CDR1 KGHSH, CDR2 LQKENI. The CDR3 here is CASTTGTGGYGYTF. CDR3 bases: TGTGCCAGCACAACCGGGACAGGGGGCTATGGCTACACCTTC.

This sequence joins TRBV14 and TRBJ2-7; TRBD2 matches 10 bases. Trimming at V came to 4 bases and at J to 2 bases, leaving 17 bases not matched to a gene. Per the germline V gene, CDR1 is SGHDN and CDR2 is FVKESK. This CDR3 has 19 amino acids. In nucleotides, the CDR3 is TGTGCCAGCAGCCTCGATATTGCTAGCGGGGGTCTTGGGCCCTACGAGCAGTACTTC. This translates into CASSLDIASGGLGPYEQYF.

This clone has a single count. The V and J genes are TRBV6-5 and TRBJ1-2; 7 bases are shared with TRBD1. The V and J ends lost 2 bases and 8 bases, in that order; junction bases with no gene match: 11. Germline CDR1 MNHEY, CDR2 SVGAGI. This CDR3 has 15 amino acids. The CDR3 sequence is CASSYDRQGKYGYTF. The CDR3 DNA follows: TGTGCCAGCAGTTACGATCGACAGGGAAAATACGGCTACACCTTC.

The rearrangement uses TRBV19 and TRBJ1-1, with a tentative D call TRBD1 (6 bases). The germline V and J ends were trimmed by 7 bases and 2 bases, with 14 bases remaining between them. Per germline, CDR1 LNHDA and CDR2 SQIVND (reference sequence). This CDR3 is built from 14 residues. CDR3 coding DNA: TGTGCCAGTAAGTTCCGGGGGCTTAACACTGAAGCTTTCTTT. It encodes CASKFRGLNTEAFF. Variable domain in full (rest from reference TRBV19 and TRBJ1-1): DGGITQSPKYLFRKEGQNVTLSCEQNLNHDAMYWYRQDPGQGLRLIYYSQIVNDFQKGDIAEGYSVSREKKESFPLTVTSAQKNPTAFYLCASKFRGLNTEAFFGQGTRLTVV.

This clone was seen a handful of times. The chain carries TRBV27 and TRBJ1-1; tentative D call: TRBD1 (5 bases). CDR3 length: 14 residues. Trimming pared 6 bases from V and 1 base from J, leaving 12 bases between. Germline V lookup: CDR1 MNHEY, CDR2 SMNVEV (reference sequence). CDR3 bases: TGTGCCAGCAGGCTCTCCACAGGGAACACTGAAGCTTTCTTT. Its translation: CASRLSTGNTEAFF.

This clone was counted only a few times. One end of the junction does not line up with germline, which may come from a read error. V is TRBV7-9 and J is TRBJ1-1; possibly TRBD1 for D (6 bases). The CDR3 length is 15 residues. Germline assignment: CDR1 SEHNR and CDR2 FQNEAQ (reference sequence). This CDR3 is CASIPSDRVNAEAFF. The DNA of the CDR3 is TGTGCCAGCATCCCGTCGGACAGAGTGAACGCTGAAGCTTTCTTT.

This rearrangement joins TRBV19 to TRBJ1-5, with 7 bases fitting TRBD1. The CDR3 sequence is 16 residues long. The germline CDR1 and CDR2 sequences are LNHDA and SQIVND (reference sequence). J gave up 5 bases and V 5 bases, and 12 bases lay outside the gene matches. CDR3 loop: CASSSTGELEYQPQHF. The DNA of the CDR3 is TGTGCCAGTAGTTCCACAGGGGAGTTAGAATATCAGCCCCAGCATTTT. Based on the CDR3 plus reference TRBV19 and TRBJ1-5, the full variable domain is DGGITQSPKYLFRKEGQNVTLSCEQNLNHDAMYWYRQDPGQGLRLIYYSQIVNDFQKGDIAEGYSVSREKKESFPLTVTSAQKNPTAFYLCASSSTGELEYQPQHFGDGTRLSIL.

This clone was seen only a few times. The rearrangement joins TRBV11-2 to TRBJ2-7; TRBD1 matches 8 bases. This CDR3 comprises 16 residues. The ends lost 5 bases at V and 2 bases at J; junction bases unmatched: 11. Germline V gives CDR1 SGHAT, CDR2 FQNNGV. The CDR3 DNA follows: TGTGCCAGCAGCACAACGGACAGGGTGGGGCCCTACGAGCAGTACTTC. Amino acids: CASSTTDRVGPYEQYF.

As DNA, the CDR3 is TGTGCCAGCAGAAGGACAGGGCATGCCTATGGCTACACCTTC. It translates to CASRRTGHAYGYTF. The chain links TRBV2 to TRBJ1-2; 8 nucleotides agree with TRBD1. In germline, CDR1 is SNHLY, CDR2 FYNNEI. The junction had 7 bases not matched to a gene; V was cut back by 6 bases and J by 4 bases. The CDR3 has 14 amino acids. Full variable domain (missing parts from reference TRBV2 and TRBJ1-2): EPEVTQTPSHQVTQMGQEVILRCVPISNHLYFYWYRQILGQKVEFLVSFYNNEISEKSEIFDDQFSVERPDGSNFTLKIRSTKLEDSAMYFCASRRTGHAYGYTFGSGTRLTVV.

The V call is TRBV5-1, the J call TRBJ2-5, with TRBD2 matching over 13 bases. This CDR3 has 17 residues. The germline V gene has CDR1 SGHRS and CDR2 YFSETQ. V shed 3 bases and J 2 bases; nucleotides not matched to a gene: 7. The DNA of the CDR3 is TGCGCCAGCAGCTCAGGACTAGCGGGGGAGATTCAAGAGACCCAGTACTTC. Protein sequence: CASSSGLAGEIQETQYF.